The 7 T cell receptor beta chains below all came from one sample that was sequenced in a study of blood T cell repertoires in COVID-19. Sequenced by immunoSEQ multiplex PCR; TCRdb stores in-frame clones only, minus some. Among some 150,000 clones listed, roughly nine tenths were seen once. Material: peripheral blood. The receptors stem from a woman between 55 and 75 years old with COVID-19, enrolled during active disease.

The chain joins TRBV7-9 to TRBJ2-1; D remains ambiguous. The CDR3 covers 13 residues. V was clipped by 2 bases and J by 7 bases, with 9 bases between them. Per the germline V gene, CDR1 is SEHNR and CDR2 is FQNEAQ (reference sequence). The CDR3 loop reads CASSLPQLNEQFF. The CDR3 DNA follows: TGTGCCAGCAGCTTACCCCAACTAAATGAGCAGTTCTTC.

The V gene is TRBV14, the J gene TRBJ2-7, with 7 bases that match TRBD2. Unmatched junction bases numbered 8, after V lost 3 bases and J lost 3 bases. Per germline, CDR1 SGHDN and CDR2 FVKESK. The CDR3 length is 15 residues. This CDR3 reads CASSQGGAPSYEQYF. DNA of the CDR3: TGTGCCAGCAGCCAGGGAGGGGCACCTAGCTACGAGCAGTACTTC.

This chain links TRBV4-1 with TRBJ1-5; a possible D gene is TRBD1 (5 bases). The CDR3 is 14 residues long. Germline loops: CDR1 MGHRA, CDR2 YSYEKL. Trimming shortened V by 4 bases and J by 3 bases, and 10 bases separated the two germline ends. The CDR3 sequence: CASSPGLFNQPQHF. The DNA of the CDR3 is TGCGCCAGCAGCCCGGGACTCTTCAATCAGCCCCAGCATTTT.

V is TRBV6-2 or TRBV6-3 and J is TRBJ2-7, with D tentatively TRBD1 (6 bases). The CDR3 sequence is 16 residues long. Trimming stripped 6 bases from V and 6 bases from J, with 24 bases between. Germline CDR1 MNHEY, CDR2 SVGEGT. The CDR3 spells CASSLTQGIPTGEQYF. The CDR3 DNA follows: TGTGCCAGCAGCCTGACCCAGGGGATTCCTACCGGCGAGCAGTACTTC.

The rearrangement uses TRBV19 and TRBJ2-3; D perhaps matches TRBD1 (5 bases). This CDR3 comprises 14 residues. With 3 bases removed from V and 5 bases from J, the gap between germline ends came to 12 bases. The germline V gene has CDR1 LNHDA and CDR2 SQIVND (reference sequence). CDR3 in DNA: TGTGCCAGTAGTATCGCAGGGTCAAGAGATACGCAGTATTTT. It codes for CASSIAGSRDTQYF. Supplemented by reference TRBV19 and TRBJ2-3, the full variable domain reads DGGITQSPKYLFRKEGQNVTLSCEQNLNHDAMYWYRQDPGQGLRLIYYSQIVNDFQKGDIAEGYSVSREKKESFPLTVTSAQKNPTAFYLCASSIAGSRDTQYFGPGTRLTVL.

The chain combines TRBV6-5 with TRBJ1-5; D is perhaps TRBD1 (5 bases). This CDR3 is built from 13 residues. Germline-derived CDR1 and CDR2 are MNHEY and SVGAGI. V lost 4 bases and J lost 11, with 15 bases in between. The CDR3 spells CASSSREGRTQHF. The CDR3 DNA follows: TGTGCCAGCAGTTCCAGGGAGGGAAGGACCCAGCATTTT.

The rearrangement uses TRBV28 and TRBJ2-5; no clear D. V lost 4 bases to trimming and J lost 0 bases, with 12 bases between them. This CDR3 contains 15 residues. The germline gives CDR1 MDHEN, CDR2 SYDVKM. The CDR3 loop is CASSSRHRDQETQYF. In DNA, the CDR3 is TGTGCCAGCAGTTCGAGACACAGAGACCAAGAGACCCAGTACTTC.